The 21 T cell receptor beta chains listed next were all sequenced from one sample in a study of siplizumab effects on memory and regulatory T cells. The method was immunoSEQ multiplex PCR; TCRdb's version includes in-frame clones alone and lacks a portion of them. The table includes 80,000 to 95,000 clones, approximately 95% detected once. The sequenced sample was CD8+ T cells sorted from blood. These receptors originate from a human donor in good health.

The chain has TRBV5-5 and TRBJ2-7; no clear D gene. Trimming removed 0 bases at V and 3 bases at J, with 7 bases between. The germline V gene encodes CDR1 SGHKS and CDR2 YYEKEE (reference sequence). The CDR3 has 13 amino acids. This CDR3 reads CASSLALGYEQYF. The CDR3 region has the DNA TGTGCCAGCAGCTTGGCCTTAGGCTACGAGCAGTACTTC. Variable domain in full (rest from reference TRBV5-5 and TRBJ2-7): DAGVTQSPTHLIKTRGQQVTLRCSPISGHKSVSWYQQVLGQGPQFIFQYYEKEERGRGNFPDRFSARQFPNYSSELNVNALLLGDSALYLCASSLALGYEQYFGPGTRLTVT.

The V call is TRBV6-5, the J call TRBJ2-3; D gene uncertain. CDR1 is MNHEY, CDR2 SVGAGI, per germline. V lost 2 bases to trimming and J lost 2 bases, with 14 bases between them. This CDR3 comprises 16 residues. The CDR3 sequence is CASSYRSLTTTDTQYF. The CDR3 DNA follows: TGTGCCAGCAGTTACCGGAGCCTCACAACCACAGATACGCAGTATTTT.

V is TRBV6-1 and J is TRBJ2-1; no reliable D call. The CDR3 totals 16 residues. V lost 2 bases to trimming and J lost 3 bases, with 14 bases between them. Per germline, CDR1 MNHNS and CDR2 SASEGT. The CDR3: CASSETTYPSYNEQFF. The CDR3, as DNA: TGTGCCAGCAGTGAAACCACATACCCAAGCTACAATGAGCAGTTCTTC.

The chain joins TRBV4-1 to TRBJ2-5; D uncertain. In germline, CDR1 is MGHRA, CDR2 YSYEKL. The CDR3 spans 12 residues. With 0 bases removed from V and 8 bases from J, the gap between germline ends came to 7 bases. The CDR3 here is CASSQEGSTQYF. The CDR3 nucleotides are TGCGCCAGCAGCCAAGAGGGGTCCACCCAGTACTTC.

For this clone: Additional DNA sequences in this sample encode the identical CDR3. V and J are TRBV27 and TRBJ2-6; D ambiguous. This CDR3 spans 16 amino acids. V was cut by 0 bases and J by 0 bases, with 6 bases left in between. The germline CDR1 and CDR2 sequences are MNHEY and SMNVEV (reference sequence). DNA of the CDR3: TGTGCCAGCAGTTTATCAGGGTACTCTGGGGCCAACGTCCTGACTTTC. Translation gives CASSLSGYSGANVLTF.

The J gene is TRBJ2-3, the V gene TRBV5-5; the match to TRBD1 covers 8 bases. The CDR3 is 15 residues long. Unmatched junction bases numbered 6, after V lost 4 bases and J lost 2 bases. Germline CDR1 reads SGHKS; CDR2 reads YYEKEE (reference sequence). CDR3 DNA sequence: TGTGCCAGCAGCCTCCGGACAGGGTTCACAGATACGCAGTATTTT. This sequence encodes CASSLRTGFTDTQYF.

V usage is TRBV7-9 and J usage is TRBJ2-7; 7 bases fit TRBD1. The CDR3 runs 14 residues. V trimming: 2 bases; J trimming: 2 bases; junction bases outside the gene matches: 3. The germline CDR1 and CDR2 sequences are SEHNR and FQNEAQ (reference sequence). CDR3 coding DNA: TGTGCCAGCAGCTTAATCGACAGGGCCTACGAGCAGTACTTC. Its translation is CASSLIDRAYEQYF.

This chain joins TRBV28 and TRBJ1-1; D may be TRBD1 (6 bases). The germline V and J ends were trimmed by 3 bases and 3 bases, with 14 bases remaining between them. The V gene's germline CDR1 is MDHEN and CDR2 SYDVKM. CDR3 length: 15 amino acids. The DNA of the CDR3 is TGTGCCAGCAGTTTTCGGGGGCGAAGGGACACTGAAGCTTTCTTT. Encoded protein: CASSFRGRRDTEAFF.

The chain uses TRBV28 and TRBJ1-2; D not resolved. Germline CDR1 and CDR2: MDHEN and SYDVKM. The CDR3 runs 13 residues. Trimming took off 2 bases at V and 8 bases at J, with 12 bases between the two ends. CDR3: CASSLQSSGGYTF. Here the CDR3 DNA reads TGTGCCAGCAGTTTACAGTCATCGGGGGGCTACACCTTC.

V and J are TRBV15 and TRBJ2-1; D is possibly TRBD1 or TRBD2 (6 bases each). The CDR3 has 12 amino acids. V shed 4 bases and J shed 8 bases, with 9 bases lying between them. The V gene's germline CDR1 is LNHNV and CDR2 YYDKDF (reference sequence). The CDR3 region is CATSIGGYEQFF. The DNA for the CDR3 is TGTGCCACCAGCATAGGGGGGTATGAGCAGTTCTTC.

This clone was detected only once. The rearrangement links TRBV5-4 to TRBJ2-1; no definite D call. The CDR3 is 11 amino acids. Trimming removed 4 bases at V and 5 bases at J, with 4 bases between. CDR1 is SGHNT and CDR2 is YYREEE in the germline V gene (reference sequence). The CDR3 nucleotides are TGTGCCAGCAGCGACAACAATGAGCAGTTCTTC. It is translated as CASSDNNEQFF.

The V and J genes are TRBV4-1 and TRBJ2-2; 7 bases map to TRBD1. Trimming removed 5 bases from V and 6 bases from J; junction bases left unmatched: 3. CDR3 size: 13 residues. Germline CDR1 reads MGHRA; CDR2 reads YSYEKL. In nucleotides, the CDR3 is TGCGCCAGCAGCGCCACAGGGGCCGGGGAGCTGTTTTTT. Translating gives CASSATGAGELFF.

V usage is TRBV11-1 and J usage is TRBJ2-3; tentative D call: TRBD2 (5 bases). The CDR3 contains 16 residues. Trimming left V 5 bases short and J 2 bases short, with 17 bases between. CDR1 and CDR2 (germline): SGHAT, FQDESV (reference sequence). The CDR3 DNA sequence: TGTGCCAGCAGCCCAGGACCTCGAGGGCCCACAGATACGCAGTATTTT. It yields the protein CASSPGPRGPTDTQYF.

This clone was found once. The genes are TRBV6-6 and TRBJ1-2; 8 positions match TRBD1. The V gene end was trimmed by 6 bases and the J gene end by 6 bases; junction bases not matched to a gene: 9. CDR3 length: 14 residues. Germline values: CDR1 MNHNY, CDR2 SVGAGI (reference sequence). The CDR3 coding sequence is TGTGCCAGCAGCACAACGCAGGGGGCTAATGGCTACACCTTC. Its protein product is CASSTTQGANGYTF.

About this clone: Distinct nucleotide sequences in the sample also encode this CDR3. This chain joins TRBV27 and TRBJ2-1; 15 nucleotides line up with TRBD2. The CDR3 sequence is 15 residues long. Germline loops: CDR1 MNHEY, CDR2 SMNVEV (reference sequence). Trimming cost V 6 bases and J 8 bases; bases outside gene matches: 5. CDR3 coding DNA: TGTGCCAGCAGCTCCGGACTAGCGGGGGGGGATGAGCAGTTCTTC. Protein sequence: CASSSGLAGGDEQFF.

The rearrangement joins TRBV6-1 to TRBJ2-5; no definite D call. Trimming took 3 bases from V and 3 from J, leaving 23 bases between them. Germline lookup yields CDR1 MNHNS and CDR2 SASEGT. CDR3 length: 18 amino acids. In DNA form, the CDR3 reads TGTGCCAGCAGTGACCCCCGGGTATCGCGCTCGTACGAAGAGACCCAGTACTTC. Its translation: CASSDPRVSRSYEETQYF.

This clone was seen only a few times. This chain connects TRBV11-1 to TRBJ1-1; D remains unclear. Germline assignment: CDR1 SGHAT and CDR2 FQDESV (reference sequence). V lost 5 bases, J lost 1 base, and 8 bases lay in between. The CDR3 totals 13 residues. Here the CDR3 reads CASSRTGNTEAFF. CDR3 coding DNA: TGTGCCAGCAGCCGGACGGGGAACACTGAAGCTTTCTTT.

The J gene is TRBJ2-2, the V gene TRBV13; D unclear. V lost 4 bases to trimming and J lost 2 bases, with 8 bases between them. Per the germline V gene, CDR1 is PRHDT and CDR2 is FYEKMQ (reference sequence). CDR3 size: 14 residues. CDR3 sequence: CASSSGQNTGELFF. The CDR3, as DNA: TGTGCCAGCAGCTCTGGTCAAAACACCGGGGAGCTGTTTTTT.

The chain carries TRBV6-1 and TRBJ2-7; 9 bases agree with TRBD1. The CDR3 contains 13 residues. The germline CDR1 and CDR2 sequences are MNHNS and SASEGT. Losses at the gene ends were 10 bases for V and 3 bases for J; bases not matched to a gene: 7. Written as DNA, the CDR3 is TGTGCCACAGTCGGGACAGGGCTCTACGAGCAGTACTTC. As protein: CATVGTGLYEQYF.

This chain joins TRBV5-6 and TRBJ2-5; the match to TRBD2 covers 10 bases. The junction had 5 bases not matched to a gene; V was cut back by 4 bases and J by 2 bases. Germline CDR1 is SGHDT and CDR2 is YYEEEE. There are 15 residues in the CDR3. CDR3 sequence: CASSPGLAAQETQYF. CDR3 nucleotides: TGTGCCAGCAGCCCAGGACTAGCGGCGCAAGAGACCCAGTACTTC.

The chain employs TRBV29-1 and TRBJ2-3; 9 bases line up with TRBD1. The CDR3 sequence is 17 residues long. The germline CDR1 and CDR2 sequences are SQVTM and ANQGSEA. J lost 4 bases, V lost 4 bases, and 15 bases had no gene match. Here the CDR3 reads CSVAGLADRGISDTQYF. CDR3 DNA sequence: TGCAGCGTTGCTGGGTTGGCGGACAGGGGCATCTCAGATACGCAGTATTTT.